A single sample gave rise to the 30 T cell receptor beta chains below, sequenced in a study of T-cell reconstitution after alpha-beta-depleted transplantation in children. Unique molecular identifiers were used in preparing the TCRbeta library. TCRdb itself ran the PCR reads through MiXCR, one entry per CDR3 protein. Of approximately 510,000 distinct CDR3 sequences listed, 15% to 20% are singletons. Sequencing was performed on PBMCs from the stem cell graft donor, taken from the stem cell graft. The receptors derive from a human donor who donated a stem cell graft to a child with acute lymphoblastic leukemia.

This clonotype was detected only a few times. This chain uses TRBV12-3 or TRBV12-4 with TRBJ2-1; 8 nucleotides line up with TRBD2. This CDR3 spans 16 amino acids. Trimming at V came to 7 bases and at J to 2 bases, leaving 10 bases not matched to a gene. CDR3 region: CASIGNSGIPYNEQFF. DNA of the CDR3: TGTGCCAGCATAGGGAATAGCGGGATTCCCTACAATGAGCAGTTCTTC.

This clonotype was found a few times. The chain employs TRBV9 and TRBJ1-1; D unresolved. This CDR3 comprises 14 residues. Trimming removed 6 bases from V and 4 bases from J, with 16 bases in between. The germline CDR1 and CDR2 sequences are SGDLS and YYNGEE. The CDR3 DNA sequence: TGTGCCAGCACCCCTCCCCCGGGGAGCACTGAAGCTTTCTTT. This translates into CASTPPPGSTEAFF.

This clonotype occurred a few times. This chain joins TRBV6-1 and TRBJ2-7; TRBD2 aligns across 13 bases. The germline V gene has CDR1 MNHNS and CDR2 SASEGT. The V gene end was trimmed by 6 bases and the J gene end by 6 bases; junction bases not matched to a gene: 11. This CDR3 region has 16 residues. CDR3 region: CASSLARTSGRGEQYF. The CDR3 DNA follows: TGTGCCAGCAGCCTCGCTCGGACTAGCGGGAGAGGCGAGCAGTACTTC.

This clonotype has more than one count but fewer than ten. V usage is TRBV5-1 and J usage is TRBJ2-1; 8 nucleotides agree with TRBD1. With 3 bases clipped from V and 5 bases from J, the junction kept 7 bases outside the gene matches. The CDR3 contains 15 residues. CDR1 and CDR2 from the germline V gene are SGHRS and YFSETQ. Here the CDR3 reads CASSSGQGWDNEQFF. In nucleotides, the CDR3 is TGCGCCAGCAGCTCAGGACAGGGTTGGGACAATGAGCAGTTCTTC.

This clonotype appeared a few times. The chain joins TRBV6-5 to TRBJ2-7; D is unresolved. Germline V gene lookup returns CDR1 MNHEY and CDR2 SVGAGI. V was shortened by 0 bases and J by 4 bases, with 7 bases between the two germline ends. The CDR3 sequence is 13 residues long. CDR3 region: CASSYSGRYEQYF. The DNA for the CDR3 is TGTGCCAGCAGTTACTCGGGCAGATACGAGCAGTACTTC.

The rearrangement links TRBV24-1 to TRBJ1-1; 9 nucleotides agree with TRBD1. The CDR3 has 16 amino acids. CDR1 is KGHDR and CDR2 is SFDVKD in the germline V gene. With V trimmed by 4 bases and J by 1 base, 6 bases remained unmatched. The CDR3 loop is CATSDPKQGANTEAFF. The CDR3 DNA reads as TGTGCCACCAGTGACCCCAAACAGGGGGCGAACACTGAAGCTTTCTTT.

The V call is TRBV5-6, the J call TRBJ1-1, with 10 bases fitting TRBD1. The CDR3 is made up of 15 amino acids. Germline V lookup: CDR1 SGHDT, CDR2 YYEEEE. Germline trimming cut 7 bases from V and 7 bases from J; bases unmatched to any gene: 13. The CDR3 loop reads CASGNDRGRWGEAFF. The CDR3 DNA reads as TGTGCCAGCGGCAATGACAGGGGGCGCTGGGGTGAAGCTTTCTTT.

The V call is TRBV10-3, the J call TRBJ2-7; no clear D. Trimming took off 10 bases at V and 6 bases at J, with 13 bases between the two ends. This CDR3 region has 11 residues. Germline values: CDR1 ENHRY, CDR2 SYGVKD. The CDR3 reads CATFGRPEQYF. In DNA form, the CDR3 reads TGTGCCACATTCGGGCGCCCCGAGCAGTACTTC.

This clonotype was counted between two and nine times. This chain connects TRBV11-3 to TRBJ2-3, with a possible D match to TRBD1 (5 bases). Trimming stripped 3 bases from V and 4 bases from J, with 11 bases between. Germline CDR1 and CDR2: SGHNT and YENEEA. This CDR3 is built from 14 residues. CDR3 region: CASSLQGGADTQYF. CDR3 bases: TGTGCCAGCAGCTTGCAGGGTGGGGCAGATACGCAGTATTTT.

Ten or more counts support this clonotype. The rearrangement uses TRBV4-2 and TRBJ2-3; 8 bases map to TRBD2. Germline V gene data show CDR1 as LGHNA and CDR2 as YNFKEQ. With V trimmed by 1 base and J by 1 base, 7 bases remained unmatched. The CDR3 has 17 amino acids. The CDR3, as DNA: TGTGCCAGCAGCCAAGCGCCTGCGGGAGGAGGCACAGATACGCAGTATTTT. This translates into CASSQAPAGGGTDTQYF.

This clonotype came up a few times. The chain couples TRBV13 to TRBJ2-3; 12 bases agree with TRBD1. The CDR3 contains 19 residues. Unmatched junction bases numbered 12, after V lost 2 bases and J lost 3 bases. Germline CDR1 reads PRHDT; CDR2 reads FYEKMQ (reference sequence). CDR3 nucleotide sequence: TGTGCCAGCAGCTTAATAACCGGGACAGGGGGCGCCGAGACAGATACGCAGTATTTT. Residues: CASSLITGTGGAETDTQYF.

The V and J genes are TRBV3-1 and TRBJ2-7; TRBD1 or TRBD2 may be the D gene (5 bases each). Trimming removed 0 bases at V and 2 bases at J, with 11 bases between. From germline, CDR1 is LGHDT and CDR2 YNNKEL (reference sequence). CDR3 length: 15 amino acids. CDR3 residues: CASSQDPGATYEQYF. The CDR3 DNA reads TGTGCCAGCAGCCAAGATCCCGGGGCGACCTACGAGCAGTACTTC.

This clonotype has a handful of counts. The rearrangement joins TRBV6-5 to TRBJ2-7, with 8 positions matching TRBD1. Germline V gene sequence: CDR1 MNHEY, CDR2 SVGAGI. The CDR3 is made up of 15 amino acids. The J segment lost 5 bases and the V segment lost 2 bases, leaving 8 bases of the junction unmatched. The CDR3 sequence: CASSYGDRGSDEQYF. The CDR3 DNA follows: TGTGCCAGCAGTTACGGCGACAGGGGTTCCGACGAGCAGTACTTC.

This clonotype came up a few times. V gene TRBV10-2 combines with J gene TRBJ1-1; D ambiguous. CDR1 is WSHSY, CDR2 SAAADI, per germline. The CDR3 contains 15 residues. V was pared by 0 bases and J by 7 bases, with 15 bases between. The CDR3 sequence: CASSESIAGAIEAFF. The CDR3 coding sequence is TGCGCCAGCAGTGAGTCGATAGCAGGAGCAATTGAAGCTTTCTTT.

The rearrangement links TRBV7-2 to TRBJ2-1; 7 nucleotides agree with TRBD2. With 1 base clipped from V and 8 bases from J, the junction kept 14 bases outside the gene matches. Germline V gene sequence: CDR1 SGHTA, CDR2 FQGNSA. There are 17 residues in the CDR3. The CDR3 nucleotides read TGTGCCAGCAGCTTAGGGGGCGGTCTAGCGGTCTCGGATGAGCAGTTCTTC. It yields the protein CASSLGGGLAVSDEQFF.

The chain carries TRBV10-3 and TRBJ1-6; D is unclear. CDR1 and CDR2 from the germline V gene are ENHRY and SYGVKD. V lost 2 bases to trimming and J lost 7 bases, with 12 bases between them. The CDR3 runs to 15 residues. In nucleotides, the CDR3 is TGTGCCATCAGTGAGATAGAAGCGCCCAATTCACCCCTCCACTTT. Amino acids: CAISEIEAPNSPLHF.

This clonotype has only a few counts. The CDR3 coding sequence is TGTGCCAGCAGCCCAGGGACTAACGCCAACAATGAGCAGTTCTTC. It yields the protein CASSPGTNANNEQFF. The rearrangement uses TRBV3-1 and TRBJ2-1; 7 bases line up with TRBD2. V dropped 4 bases and J dropped 5; count of bases not matched to a gene: 8. CDR3 size: 15 residues. CDR1 and CDR2 (germline): LGHDT, YNNKEL (reference sequence).

This clonotype was counted only a few times. This chain links TRBV4-1 with TRBJ1-3; D is possibly TRBD1 (6 bases). The CDR3 is made up of 16 amino acids. Trimming left V 1 base short and J 5 bases short, with 15 bases between. Per the germline V gene, CDR1 is MGHRA and CDR2 is YSYEKL. The CDR3 DNA reads as TGCGCCAGCAGCCAAGTTGGGGCTGGACAGCGAAACACCATATATTTT. This codes for CASSQVGAGQRNTIYF.

In its sample, this clonotype was seen a few times. V is TRBV20-1 and J is TRBJ2-7; 7 positions agree with TRBD1. The germline V gene encodes CDR1 DFQATT and CDR2 SNEGSKA (reference sequence). The CDR3 sequence is 14 residues long. Trimming removed 6 bases from V and 3 bases from J; junction bases left unmatched: 11. This chain's CDR3 is CSAPSGQRLYEQYF. In nucleotides, the CDR3 is TGCAGTGCCCCTTCGGGACAGAGACTCTACGAGCAGTACTTC.

The rearrangement uses TRBV7-3 and TRBJ1-3, with D hard to call. Trimming stripped 5 bases from V and 0 bases from J, with 11 bases between. The CDR3 has 15 amino acids. Looked up from germline, CDR1 is SGHTA and CDR2 is FQGTGA. The CDR3 is CASSPDGSSGNTIYF. CDR3 sequence (DNA): TGTGCCAGCAGCCCGGACGGCTCCTCTGGAAACACCATATATTTT.

This clonotype was recorded a few times. The J gene is TRBJ2-1, the V gene TRBV2, with a weak D call TRBD1 (7 bases). This CDR3 has 15 residues. The V gene lost 4 bases and the J gene lost 7 bases, with 17 bases spanning the gap. Germline-derived CDR1 and CDR2 are SNHLY and FYNNEI. CDR3 region: CASSGAGQWKNEQFF. In DNA form, the CDR3 reads TGTGCCAGCAGTGGGGCGGGACAGTGGAAGAATGAGCAGTTCTTC.

Only a few counts were recorded for this clonotype. The chain is built from TRBV6-6 and TRBJ1-2; 7 nucleotides match TRBD1. The CDR3 covers 12 residues. Germline CDR1 is MNHNY and CDR2 is SVGAGI (reference sequence). J was trimmed by 7 bases and V by 10 bases; bases with no gene match: 9. The CDR3 protein is CATAKGAFGYTF. DNA of the CDR3: TGTGCCACAGCCAAGGGGGCCTTTGGCTACACCTTC.

The sample holds a few counts of this clonotype. The rearrangement joins TRBV29-1 to TRBJ2-2; TRBD1 or TRBD2 may be the D gene (6 bases each). Trimming took off 5 bases at V and 0 bases at J, with 13 bases between the two ends. This CDR3 comprises 15 residues. Germline V lookup: CDR1 SQVTM, CDR2 ANQGSEA. CDR3 sequence reads: CSVQPGATNTGELFF. The CDR3 DNA is TGCAGCGTTCAACCGGGGGCTACGAACACCGGGGAGCTGTTTTTT.

The rearrangement links TRBV4-1 to TRBJ1-1; possible D gene TRBD1, 5 bases. The CDR3 is made up of 14 amino acids. Germline V lookup: CDR1 MGHRA, CDR2 YSYEKL. The V end lost 1 base, the J end lost 10 bases, and 16 bases lay between the germline ends. CDR3 DNA sequence: TGCGCCAGCAGCCAAGCCGCCGCAGGCACAGGAGCTTTCTTT. Translation: CASSQAAAGTGAFF.

This clonotype was detected a few times. The gene calls are TRBV9 and TRBJ2-1; 7 bases fit TRBD2. The V gene's germline CDR1 is SGDLS and CDR2 YYNGEE. The V segment lost 3 bases and the J segment 0 bases; nucleotides outside the gene matches: 9. The CDR3 sequence is 17 residues long. The CDR3, as DNA: TGTGCCAGCAGCGCCGAACTAGCGCCGAGCTCCTACAATGAGCAGTTCTTC. Protein product: CASSAELAPSSYNEQFF.

The chain uses TRBV2 and TRBJ1-5; D is ambiguous. CDR1 is SNHLY, CDR2 FYNNEI, per germline. CDR3 size: 13 residues. The V end lost 6 bases, the J end lost 5 bases, and 11 bases lay between the germline ends. The CDR3: CASRGISYQPQHF. CDR3 sequence (DNA): TGTGCCAGCAGGGGAATAAGTTATCAGCCCCAGCATTTT.

This clonotype turned up a few times. This chain uses TRBV11-3 with TRBJ2-1; D is unclear. Germline V lookup: CDR1 SGHNT, CDR2 YENEEA. The CDR3 loop spans 13 amino acids. Trimming took 0 bases from V and 7 from J, leaving 7 bases between them. The CDR3 coding sequence is TGTGCCAGCAGCTTAGAATCCCAAAATGAGCAGTTCTTC. It yields the protein CASSLESQNEQFF.

V and J are TRBV6-2 or TRBV6-3 and TRBJ2-1, with D possibly being TRBD2 (6 bases). CDR3 length equals 16 residues. Germline V gives CDR1 MNHEY, CDR2 SVGEGT. V was shortened by 0 bases and J by 6 bases, with 15 bases between the two germline ends. DNA for the CDR3: TGTGCCAGCAGTTACTCCCGATGGCGGGATGGCAATGAGCAGTTCTTC. Its translation is CASSYSRWRDGNEQFF.

The chain uses TRBV12-3 or TRBV12-4 and TRBJ1-5; D is perhaps TRBD1 (6 bases). The CDR3 extends over 13 amino acids. Trimming pared 6 bases from V and 4 bases from J, leaving 10 bases between. This CDR3 is CASRDTGNQPQHF. Here the CDR3 DNA reads TGTGCCAGCAGAGATACAGGGAATCAGCCCCAGCATTTT.

The chain recombines TRBV12-3 or TRBV12-4 with TRBJ2-1; 12 bases are a match to TRBD2. This CDR3 is built from 14 residues. Trimming at V came to 10 bases and at J to 8 bases, leaving 9 bases not matched to a gene. The chain's CDR3 is CAIWRLAGEDEQFF. The CDR3 nucleotides are TGTGCCATCTGGAGACTAGCGGGAGAAGATGAGCAGTTCTTC.